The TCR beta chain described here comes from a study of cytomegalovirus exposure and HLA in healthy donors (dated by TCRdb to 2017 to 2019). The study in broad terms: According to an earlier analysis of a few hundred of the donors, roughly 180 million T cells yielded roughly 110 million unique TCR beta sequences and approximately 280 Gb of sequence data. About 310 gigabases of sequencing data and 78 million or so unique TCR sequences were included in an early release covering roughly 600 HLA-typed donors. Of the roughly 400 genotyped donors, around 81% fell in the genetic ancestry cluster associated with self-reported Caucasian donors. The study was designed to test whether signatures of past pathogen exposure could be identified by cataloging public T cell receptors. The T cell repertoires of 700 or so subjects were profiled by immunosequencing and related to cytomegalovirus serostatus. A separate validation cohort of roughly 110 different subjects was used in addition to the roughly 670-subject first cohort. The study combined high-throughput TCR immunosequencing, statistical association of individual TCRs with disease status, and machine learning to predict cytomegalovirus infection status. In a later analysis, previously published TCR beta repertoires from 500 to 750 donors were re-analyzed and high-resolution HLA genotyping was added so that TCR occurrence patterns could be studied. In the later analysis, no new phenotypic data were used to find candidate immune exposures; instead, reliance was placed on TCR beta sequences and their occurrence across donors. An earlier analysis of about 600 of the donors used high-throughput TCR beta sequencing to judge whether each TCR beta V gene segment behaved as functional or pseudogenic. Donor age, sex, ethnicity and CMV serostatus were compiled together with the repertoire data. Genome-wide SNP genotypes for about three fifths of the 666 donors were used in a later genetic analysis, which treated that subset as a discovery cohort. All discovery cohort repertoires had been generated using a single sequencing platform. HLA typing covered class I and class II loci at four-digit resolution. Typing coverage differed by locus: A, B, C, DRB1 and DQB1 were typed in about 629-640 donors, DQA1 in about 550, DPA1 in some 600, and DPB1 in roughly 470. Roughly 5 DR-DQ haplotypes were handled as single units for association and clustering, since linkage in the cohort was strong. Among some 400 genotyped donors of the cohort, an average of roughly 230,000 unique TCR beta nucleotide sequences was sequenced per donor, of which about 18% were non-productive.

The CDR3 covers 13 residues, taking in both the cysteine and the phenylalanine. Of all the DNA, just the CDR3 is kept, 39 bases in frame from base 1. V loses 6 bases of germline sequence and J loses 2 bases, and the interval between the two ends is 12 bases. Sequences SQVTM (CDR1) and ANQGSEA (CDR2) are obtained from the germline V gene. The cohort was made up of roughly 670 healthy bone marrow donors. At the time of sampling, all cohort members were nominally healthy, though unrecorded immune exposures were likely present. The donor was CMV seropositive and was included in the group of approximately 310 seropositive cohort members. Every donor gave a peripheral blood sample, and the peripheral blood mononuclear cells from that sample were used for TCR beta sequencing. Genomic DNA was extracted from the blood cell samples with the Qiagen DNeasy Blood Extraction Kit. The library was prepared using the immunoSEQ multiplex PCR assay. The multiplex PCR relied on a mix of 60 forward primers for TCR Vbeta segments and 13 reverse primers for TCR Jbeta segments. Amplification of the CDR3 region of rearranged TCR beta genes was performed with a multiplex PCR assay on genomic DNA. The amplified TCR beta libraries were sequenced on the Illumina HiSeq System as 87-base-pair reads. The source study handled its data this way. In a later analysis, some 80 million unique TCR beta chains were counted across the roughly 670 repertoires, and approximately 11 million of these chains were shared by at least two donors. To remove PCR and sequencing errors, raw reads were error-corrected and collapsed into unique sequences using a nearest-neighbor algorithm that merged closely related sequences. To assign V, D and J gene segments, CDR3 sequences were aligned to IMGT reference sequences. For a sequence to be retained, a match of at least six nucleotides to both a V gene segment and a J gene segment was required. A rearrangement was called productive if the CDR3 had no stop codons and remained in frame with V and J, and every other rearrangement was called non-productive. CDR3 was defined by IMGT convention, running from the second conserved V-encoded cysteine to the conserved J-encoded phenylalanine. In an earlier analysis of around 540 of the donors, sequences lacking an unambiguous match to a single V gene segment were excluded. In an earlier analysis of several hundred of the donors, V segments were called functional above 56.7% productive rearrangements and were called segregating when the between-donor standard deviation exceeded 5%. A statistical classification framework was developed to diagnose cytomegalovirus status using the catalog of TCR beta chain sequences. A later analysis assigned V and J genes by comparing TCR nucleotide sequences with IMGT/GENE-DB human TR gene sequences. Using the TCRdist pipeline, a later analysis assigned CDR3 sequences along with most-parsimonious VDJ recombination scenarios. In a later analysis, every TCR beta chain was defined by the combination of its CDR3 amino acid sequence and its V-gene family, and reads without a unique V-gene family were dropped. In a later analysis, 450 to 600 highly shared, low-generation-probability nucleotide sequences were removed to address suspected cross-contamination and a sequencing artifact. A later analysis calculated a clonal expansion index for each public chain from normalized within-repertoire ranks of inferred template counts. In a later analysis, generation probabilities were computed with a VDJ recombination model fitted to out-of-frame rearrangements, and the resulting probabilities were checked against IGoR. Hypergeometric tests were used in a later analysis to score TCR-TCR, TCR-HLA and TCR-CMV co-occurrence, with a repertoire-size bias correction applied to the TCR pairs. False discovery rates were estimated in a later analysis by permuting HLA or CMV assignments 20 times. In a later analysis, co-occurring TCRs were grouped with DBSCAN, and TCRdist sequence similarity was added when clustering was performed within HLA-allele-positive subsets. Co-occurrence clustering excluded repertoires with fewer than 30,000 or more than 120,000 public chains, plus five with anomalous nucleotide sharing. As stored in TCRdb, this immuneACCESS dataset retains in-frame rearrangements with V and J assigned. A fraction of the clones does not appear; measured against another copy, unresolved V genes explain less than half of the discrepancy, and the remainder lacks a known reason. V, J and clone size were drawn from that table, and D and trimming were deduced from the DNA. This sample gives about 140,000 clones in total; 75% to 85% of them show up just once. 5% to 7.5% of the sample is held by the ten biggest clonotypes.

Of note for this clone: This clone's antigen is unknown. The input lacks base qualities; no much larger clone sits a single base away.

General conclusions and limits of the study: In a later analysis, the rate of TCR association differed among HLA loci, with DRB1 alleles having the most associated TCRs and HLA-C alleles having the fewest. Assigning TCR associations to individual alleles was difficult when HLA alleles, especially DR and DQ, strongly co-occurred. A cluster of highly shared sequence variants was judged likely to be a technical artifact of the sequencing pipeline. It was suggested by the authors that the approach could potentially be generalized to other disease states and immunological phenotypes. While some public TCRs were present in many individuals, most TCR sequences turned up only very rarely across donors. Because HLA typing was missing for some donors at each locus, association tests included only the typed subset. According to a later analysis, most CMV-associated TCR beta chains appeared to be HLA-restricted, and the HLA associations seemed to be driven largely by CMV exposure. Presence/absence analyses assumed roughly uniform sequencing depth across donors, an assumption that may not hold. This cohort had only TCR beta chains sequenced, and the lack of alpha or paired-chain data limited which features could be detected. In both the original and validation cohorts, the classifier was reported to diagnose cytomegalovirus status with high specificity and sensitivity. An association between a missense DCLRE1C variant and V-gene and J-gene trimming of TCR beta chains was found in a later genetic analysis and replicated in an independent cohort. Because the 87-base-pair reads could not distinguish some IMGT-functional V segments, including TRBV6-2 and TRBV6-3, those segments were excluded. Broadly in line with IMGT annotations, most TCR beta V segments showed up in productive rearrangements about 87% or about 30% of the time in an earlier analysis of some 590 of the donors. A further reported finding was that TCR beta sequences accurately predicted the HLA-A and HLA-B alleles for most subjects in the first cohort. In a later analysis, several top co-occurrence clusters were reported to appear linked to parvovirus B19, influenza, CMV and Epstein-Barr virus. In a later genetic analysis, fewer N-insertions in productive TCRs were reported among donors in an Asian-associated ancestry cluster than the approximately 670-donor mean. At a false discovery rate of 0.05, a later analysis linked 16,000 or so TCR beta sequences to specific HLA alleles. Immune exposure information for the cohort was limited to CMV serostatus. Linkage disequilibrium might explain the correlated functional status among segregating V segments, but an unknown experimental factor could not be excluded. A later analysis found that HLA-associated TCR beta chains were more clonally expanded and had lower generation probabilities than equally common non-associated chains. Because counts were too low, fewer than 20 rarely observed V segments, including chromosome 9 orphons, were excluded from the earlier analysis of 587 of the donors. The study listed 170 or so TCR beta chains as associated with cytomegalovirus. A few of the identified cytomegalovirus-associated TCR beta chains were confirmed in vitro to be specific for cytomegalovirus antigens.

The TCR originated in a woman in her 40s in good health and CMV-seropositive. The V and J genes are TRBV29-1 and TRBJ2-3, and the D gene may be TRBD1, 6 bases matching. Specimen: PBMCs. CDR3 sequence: CSVGADTTDTQYF. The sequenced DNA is TGCAGCGTGGGGGCAGACACCACAGATACGCAGTATTTT.